Below are 31 T cell receptor beta chains sequenced from a single sample in a study of PD-L1 blockade in urothelial cancer. The repertoire was sequenced with immunoSEQ multiplex PCR; TCRdb's copy has only in-frame clones and lacks some. The sample contains tens of thousands of clones, under 90% of which appear only once. The sequencing used PBMCs, collected around atezolizumab (anti-PD-L1) treatment. The receptors derive from a man between 65 and 85 years old with urothelial cancer.

The chain combines TRBV6-5 with TRBJ2-7, with TRBD2 identical over 8 bases. V shed 4 bases, J shed 5 bases, and the junction held 13 bases outside the gene matches. Germline V gives CDR1 MNHEY, CDR2 SVGAGI. The CDR3 runs 16 residues. The CDR3 coding sequence is TGTGCCAGCAGTTCCCCGGGGGTGCGGGAGGCCCACGAGCAGTACTTC. Protein: CASSSPGVREAHEQYF.

This chain connects TRBV9 to TRBJ2-1, with 7 bases lining up with TRBD2. In germline, CDR1 is SGDLS, CDR2 YYNGEE. The CDR3 runs to 16 residues. V lost 4 bases and J lost 0; bases outside the gene matches: 7. The CDR3 sequence: CASSPGGSPSYNEQFF. The DNA of the CDR3 is TGTGCCAGCAGCCCCGGCGGGAGCCCCTCCTACAATGAGCAGTTCTTC.

The V call is TRBV4-1, the J call TRBJ2-1, with 7 bases fitting TRBD2. Germline CDR1 is MGHRA and CDR2 is YSYEKL. After removal of 4 bases from V and 5 bases from J, the junction contained 11 bases not matched to a gene. CDR3 length equals 16 residues. CDR3 sequence reads: CASSLRSGTGNNEQFF. CDR3 sequence (DNA): TGCGCCAGCAGCCTACGGAGCGGGACTGGCAACAATGAGCAGTTCTTC.

This rearrangement joins TRBV28 to TRBJ2-7, with unresolved D. Looked up from germline, CDR1 is MDHEN and CDR2 is SYDVKM. The CDR3 runs to 13 residues. V lost 4 bases, J lost 2 bases, and 9 bases lay in between. CDR3 sequence reads: CASSWSSPYEQYF. The CDR3 bases are TGTGCCAGCAGTTGGAGCTCCCCCTACGAGCAGTACTTC.

The chain recombines TRBV27 with TRBJ2-1; 8 bases match TRBD2. Germline lookup yields CDR1 MNHEY and CDR2 SMNVEV (reference sequence). The CDR3 is made up of 21 amino acids. V lost 4 bases and J lost 2; bases outside the gene matches: 22. CDR3 coding DNA: TGTGCCAGCAGTTGGGGACTAGGGGGGGGTTTAAGGAGTGTCACCTACAATGAGCAGTTCTTC. Protein sequence: CASSWGLGGGLRSVTYNEQFF.

The rearrangement uses TRBV4-2 and TRBJ2-1; D perhaps matches TRBD2 (6 bases). The ends were cut back, 0 bases at V and 8 bases at J, with 20 bases in the middle. This CDR3 contains 17 residues. Germline CDR1 is LGHNA and CDR2 is YNFKEQ. CDR3 sequence reads: CASSQELSLAGADEQFF. CDR3 bases: TGTGCCAGCAGCCAAGAACTCTCACTAGCTGGAGCCGATGAGCAGTTCTTC.

The chain carries TRBV5-1 and TRBJ2-7; 8 positions match TRBD2. J lost 3 bases, V lost 5 bases, and 10 bases had no gene match. Germline CDR1 is SGHRS and CDR2 is YFSETQ. The CDR3 has 15 amino acids. Here the CDR3 DNA reads TGCGCCAGCAGTACGGCCCTAGCGGGCGTCTACGAGCAGTACTTC. It yields the protein CASSTALAGVYEQYF.

The chain links TRBV6-1 to TRBJ1-2; the D gene is possibly TRBD1 (6 bases). Germline V CDR1 and CDR2: MNHNS, SASEGT. Trimming cost V 4 bases and J 0 bases, with 18 bases left between them. The CDR3 loop spans 17 amino acids. The DNA of the CDR3 is TGTGCCAGCAGTGCCCTGGGACACCTGTCGACTAACTATGGCTACACCTTC. This codes for CASSALGHLSTNYGYTF.

The rearrangement joins TRBV10-3 to TRBJ1-2; TRBD1 matches 8 bases. Germline loops: CDR1 ENHRY, CDR2 SYGVKD. The CDR3 has 15 residues. V dropped 5 bases and J dropped 8; count of bases not matched to a gene: 13. In nucleotides, the CDR3 is TGTGCCATCAGTTTTTCGGGACAGGACTTATTGGGCTACACCTTC. This codes for CAISFSGQDLLGYTF.

The chain combines TRBV10-3 with TRBJ1-4, with 10 nucleotides matching TRBD1. There are 16 residues in the CDR3. Germline loops: CDR1 ENHRY, CDR2 SYGVKD. With 3 bases clipped from V and 3 bases from J, the junction kept 4 bases outside the gene matches. The CDR3 here is CAISDGTGASNEKLFF. The CDR3 bases are TGTGCCATCAGTGATGGGACAGGGGCATCTAATGAAAAACTGTTTTTT.

The rearrangement uses TRBV18 and TRBJ2-5; 9 nucleotides match TRBD1. The CDR3 loop spans 15 amino acids. V shed 4 bases, J shed 5 bases, and the junction held 8 bases outside the gene matches. Germline V lookup: CDR1 KGHSH, CDR2 LQKENI. DNA of the CDR3: TGTGCCAGCTCACTGCGGACAGGGGTGAAGGAGACCCAGTACTTC. Protein sequence: CASSLRTGVKETQYF.

J is TRBJ2-1 and V is TRBV27, with 11 positions matching TRBD2. The length of the CDR3 is 15 residues. J lost 9 bases, V lost 6 bases, and 10 bases had no gene match. Germline loops: CDR1 MNHEY, CDR2 SMNVEV (reference sequence). The CDR3 sequence: CASRVAGGPVGEQFF. The CDR3 region has the DNA TGTGCCAGCAGGGTAGCGGGAGGGCCGGTAGGTGAGCAGTTCTTC.

The rearrangement joins TRBV15 to TRBJ2-5, with D unresolved. The length of the CDR3 is 14 residues. Germline values: CDR1 LNHNV, CDR2 YYDKDF (reference sequence). V gave up 0 bases and J gave up 4 bases, with 9 bases separating them. The DNA for the CDR3 is TGTGCCACCAGCAGAGATCGGTTAACAGAGACCCAGTACTTC. It codes for CATSRDRLTETQYF.

V is TRBV13 and J is TRBJ1-1; 11 bases line up with TRBD1. V gave up 3 bases and J gave up 0 bases; unmatched junction bases: 6. Germline CDR1 reads PRHDT; CDR2 reads FYEKMQ (reference sequence). The CDR3 runs 17 residues. CDR3 sequence (DNA): TGTGCCAGCAGCTTGTATGGGACAGGGGGGATGAACACTGAAGCTTTCTTT. Translated: CASSLYGTGGMNTEAFF.

The chain couples TRBV5-1 to TRBJ2-5; 10 nucleotides align to TRBD2. The CDR3 loop spans 15 amino acids. CDR1 and CDR2 from the germline V gene are SGHRS and YFSETQ. Germline trimming cut 4 bases from V and 0 bases from J; bases unmatched to any gene: 3. CDR3 residues: CASSQLAGNQETQYF. CDR3 DNA: TGCGCCAGCAGCCAACTAGCGGGGAACCAAGAGACCCAGTACTTC.

The chain employs TRBV7-8 and TRBJ2-2; D is ambiguous. CDR1 is SGHVS and CDR2 is FQNEAQ in the germline V gene. V lost 3 bases to trimming and J lost 1 base, with 9 bases between them. The CDR3 is 15 residues long. The CDR3 region has the DNA TGTGCCAGCAGCTTTCTCCCCCTGAACACCGGGGAGCTGTTTTTT. This gives the protein CASSFLPLNTGELFF.

The V gene is TRBV12-5, the J gene TRBJ2-5; TRBD2 agrees at 13 bases. V was pared by 5 bases and J by 5 bases, with 8 bases of the junction left unmatched. This CDR3 is built from 16 residues. Germline V lookup: CDR1 LGHNT, CDR2 FRNRAP. CDR3 loop: CASGQGLAGDYETQYF. In DNA, the CDR3 is TGTGCTAGTGGTCAAGGACTAGCGGGAGATTATGAGACCCAGTACTTC.

The CDR3: CASSPDEGRTQYF. CDR3 nucleotides: TGTGCCAGCAGCCCCGATGAGGGTCGTACGCAGTATTTT. This chain joins TRBV5-4 and TRBJ2-3, with a tentative D call TRBD2 (5 bases). This CDR3 region has 13 residues. Trimming stripped 4 bases from V and 8 bases from J, with 14 bases between. Germline V CDR1 and CDR2: SGHNT, YYREEE (reference sequence). The variable domain in full, with the rest retrieved from reference TRBV5-4 and TRBJ2-3, is ETGVTQSPTHLIKTRGQQVTLRCSSQSGHNTVSWYQQALGQGPQFIFQYYREEENGRGNFPPRFSGLQFPNYSSELNVNALELDDSALYLCASSPDEGRTQYFGPGTRLTVL.

CDR3 nucleotides: TGTGCCAGCAGCCAAGATATGGGCATATTGAACACTGAAGCTTTCTTT. It translates to CASSQDMGILNTEAFF. The V call is TRBV14, the J call TRBJ1-1; D is undetermined. Germline lookup yields CDR1 SGHDN and CDR2 FVKESK. The CDR3 runs to 16 residues. The ends were cut back, 0 bases at V and 0 bases at J, with 11 bases in the middle.

This chain joins TRBV19 and TRBJ2-1; 9 bases fit TRBD2. Germline V gene data show CDR1 as LNHDA and CDR2 as SQIVND (reference sequence). The CDR3 has 19 amino acids. The junction had 17 bases not matched to a gene; V was cut back by 8 bases and J by 0 bases. CDR3 region: CASAGGGRAPLSSYNEQFF. CDR3 coding DNA: TGTGCCAGTGCTGGGGGCGGGAGGGCCCCATTAAGCTCCTACAATGAGCAGTTCTTC.

V gene TRBV28 combines with J gene TRBJ2-7; TRBD1 matches at 9 bases. CDR3 size: 15 residues. After removal of 6 bases from V and 2 bases from J, the junction contained 8 bases not matched to a gene. Germline V gene data show CDR1 as MDHEN and CDR2 as SYDVKM. CDR3 bases: TGTGCCAGCAGACGTACAGGGGGCCTCACCTACGAGCAGTACTTC. Protein sequence: CASRRTGGLTYEQYF.

This clone was counted a few times. This chain's CDR3 is CASSFWDTDTYEQYF. DNA for the CDR3: TGTGCCAGCAGTTTTTGGGACACGGACACCTACGAGCAGTACTTC. The chain recombines TRBV27 with TRBJ2-7, with a weak D call TRBD1 (6 bases). Germline V gene sequence: CDR1 MNHEY, CDR2 SMNVEV (reference sequence). The length of the CDR3 is 15 residues. Trimming removed 3 bases at V and 2 bases at J, with 14 bases between.

V and J are TRBV6-6 and TRBJ2-2; TRBD1 might be the D (5 bases). This CDR3 region has 16 residues. Germline lookup yields CDR1 MNHNY and CDR2 SVGAGI (reference sequence). V shed 4 bases and J shed 7 bases, with 19 bases lying between them. The CDR3 region is CASSFPPLGEHGELFF. In nucleotides, the CDR3 is TGTGCCAGCAGTTTTCCACCTCTAGGGGAACACGGGGAGCTGTTTTTT.

The CDR3 nucleotides read TGTGCCAGCAGCTTCGCGGAGGGGACTCTAAACACCATATATTTT. Translated: CASSFAEGTLNTIYF. The J gene is TRBJ1-3, the V gene TRBV7-9, with D possibly TRBD1 on 5 matching bases. This CDR3 contains 15 residues. Germline V gene data show CDR1 as SEHNR and CDR2 as FQNEAQ (reference sequence). V gave up 3 bases and J gave up 6 bases, with 15 bases separating them.

The chain joins TRBV12-5 to TRBJ2-4; perhaps TRBD1 as D (5 bases). Per germline, CDR1 LGHNT and CDR2 FRNRAP. The CDR3 has 16 amino acids. V lost 1 base and J 2 bases, leaving 12 bases between the germline ends. The CDR3 reads CASGLGLTETKNIQYF. The DNA for the CDR3 is TGTGCTAGTGGTTTGGGATTGACAGAGACCAAAAACATTCAGTACTTC. Looking up the rest from reference TRBV12-5 and TRBJ2-4 gives the full variable domain: DARVTQTPRHKVTEMGQEVTMRCQPILGHNTVFWYRQTMMQGLELLAYFRNRAPLDDSGMPKDRFSAEMPDATLATLKIQPSEPRDSAVYFCASGLGLTETKNIQYFGAGTRLSVL.

The chain links TRBV4-2 to TRBJ2-5, with 11 positions matching TRBD2. V shed 1 base, J shed 2 bases, and the junction held 0 bases outside the gene matches. Germline V CDR1 and CDR2: LGHNA, YNFKEQ. The CDR3 covers 15 residues. Written as DNA, the CDR3 is TGTGCCAGCAGCCAAGGGACTAGCGGGCAAGAGACCCAGTACTTC. Its protein is CASSQGTSGQETQYF.

The chain carries TRBV5-5 and TRBJ2-3, with 11 bases lining up with TRBD1. Germline V lookup: CDR1 SGHKS, CDR2 YYEKEE (reference sequence). V was pared by 2 bases and J by 8 bases, with 7 bases of the junction left unmatched. CDR3 length: 15 amino acids. As DNA, the CDR3 is TGTGCCAGCAGCTTCTGGGACAGGGGGGAAGCTACGCAGTATTTT. This gives the protein CASSFWDRGEATQYF.

The chain employs TRBV28 and TRBJ2-7; 12 positions match TRBD1. The CDR3 length is 16 residues. The J segment lost 5 bases and the V segment lost 4 bases, leaving 9 bases of the junction unmatched. Germline CDR1 is MDHEN and CDR2 is SYDVKM. CDR3 nucleotides: TGTGCCAGCAGTTCCCGCCTCGGGACAGGGGGCAACGAGCAGTACTTC. Translating it yields CASSSRLGTGGNEQYF.

The sample holds one count of this clone. The chain recombines TRBV4-1 with TRBJ2-2; D is possibly TRBD1 (5 bases). Looked up from germline, CDR1 is MGHRA and CDR2 is YSYEKL. There are 14 residues in the CDR3. V lost 7 bases to trimming and J lost 2 bases, with 11 bases between them. Written as DNA, the CDR3 is TGCGCCAGCAATACACAGGTTAACACCGGGGAGCTGTTTTTT. The encoded protein is CASNTQVNTGELFF.

The chain links TRBV13 to TRBJ2-1; a weak D match, TRBD1 (5 bases). The V end was cut by 5 bases, the J end by 5 bases, with 10 bases between. The CDR3 consists of 13 residues. Germline V gene data show CDR1 as PRHDT and CDR2 as FYEKMQ (reference sequence). CDR3 bases: TGTGCCAGCAGCCCGACAGTTAACAATGAGCAGTTCTTC. It encodes CASSPTVNNEQFF.

The J gene is TRBJ2-3, the V gene TRBV29-1, with TRBD2 matching over 10 bases. With 7 bases clipped from V and 0 bases from J, the junction kept 7 bases outside the gene matches. In germline, CDR1 is SQVTM, CDR2 ANQGSEA. There are 15 residues in the CDR3. As DNA, the CDR3 is TGCAGCGCCCCGGCTAGCGGGGGAAGCACAGATACGCAGTATTTT. This sequence encodes CSAPASGGSTDTQYF.